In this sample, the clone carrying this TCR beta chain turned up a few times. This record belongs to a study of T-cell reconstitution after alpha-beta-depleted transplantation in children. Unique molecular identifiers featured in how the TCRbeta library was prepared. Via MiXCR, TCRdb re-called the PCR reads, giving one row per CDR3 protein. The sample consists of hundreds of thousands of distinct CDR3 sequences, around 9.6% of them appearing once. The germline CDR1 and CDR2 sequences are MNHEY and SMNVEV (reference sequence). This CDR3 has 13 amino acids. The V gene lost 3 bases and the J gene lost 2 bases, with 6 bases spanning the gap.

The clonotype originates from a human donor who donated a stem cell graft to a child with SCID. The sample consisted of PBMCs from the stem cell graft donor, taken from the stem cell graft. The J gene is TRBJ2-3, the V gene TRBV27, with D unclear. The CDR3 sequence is CASSFQNTDTQYF. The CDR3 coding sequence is TGTGCCAGCAGTTTTCAGAACACAGATACGCAGTATTTT.